The 3 T cell receptor beta chains reported below all come from one sample, sequenced in a study of blood T cell repertoires in COVID-19. Data came from immunoSEQ multiplex PCR; TCRdb stores just in-frame clones and leaves some out. The table shows just under 350,000 clones, with over 70% occurring only once. The sample consisted of peripheral blood. Receptors were obtained from a woman aged 50 to 65 with COVID-19, enrolled during active disease.

The CDR3 DNA follows: TGTGCCAGCAGCCCCCGACAGGGGATGAACCTGAACACTGAAGCTTTCTTT. It codes for CASSPRQGMNLNTEAFF. This chain connects TRBV7-9 to TRBJ1-1; 8 positions agree with TRBD1. Per the germline V gene, CDR1 is SEHNR and CDR2 is FQNEAQ (reference sequence). This CDR3 is 17 amino acids long. Trimming at V came to 5 bases and at J to 0 bases, leaving 11 bases not matched to a gene.

The V and J genes are TRBV11-2 and TRBJ2-3, with TRBD1 matching 8 bases. The CDR3 covers 15 residues. CDR1 and CDR2 (germline): SGHAT, FQNNGV. The junction had 6 bases not matched to a gene; V was cut back by 4 bases and J by 3 bases. CDR3 nucleotides: TGTGCCAGCAGCTCACCGGGACAGGCTACAGATACGCAGTATTTT. It specifies CASSSPGQATDTQYF.

The V call is TRBV5-4, the J call TRBJ1-1; possibly TRBD1 for D (5 bases). Trimming shortened V by 3 bases and J by 1 base, and 10 bases separated the two germline ends. This CDR3 has 14 amino acids. CDR1 SGHNT and CDR2 YYREEE come from the germline V gene (reference sequence). DNA of the CDR3: TGTGCCAGCAGCTGGACACCTACGAACACTGAAGCTTTCTTT. Its protein is CASSWTPTNTEAFF.